The 28 T cell receptor beta chains in this list originate from one sample, sequenced in a study of Graves' ophthalmopathy and Graves' hyperthyroidism (dated 2018 in TCRdb). TCRdb lists the instrument as Illumina HiSeq 2000. TCR beta CDR3 regions were amplified from RNA transcripts for repertoire sequencing. The first round of RT-PCR was done with HTBI primers and the Qiagen OneStep RT-PCR kit, and was followed by a second round of multiplex PCR, then size selection and purification. TCRdb passed the public sequencing reads through fastp at Q25 and MiXCR, retaining productive beta sequences. Duplicate CDR3 protein sequences are folded into a single record with the most common DNA and genes. This sample gives around 36,000 distinct CDR3 sequences in total; approximately 53% of them show up just once. Roughly 25% of the sample comes from the top ten. The material sequenced was peripheral blood. These receptors originate from an adult woman with stable Graves' hyperthyroidism.

This clonotype appeared many times. This chain links TRBV7-8 with TRBJ1-3; 9 bases are a match to TRBD1. The junction had 20 bases not matched to a gene; V was cut back by 4 bases and J by 4 bases. This CDR3 has 20 residues. Germline V gene lookup returns CDR1 SGHVS and CDR2 FQNEAQ. In nucleotides, the CDR3 is TGTGCCAGCAGCTCGATTATGGGGACGTGGACAGGGGTGGACGGAAACACCATATATTTT. Residues: CASSSIMGTWTGVDGNTIYF.

The table lists this clonotype with many counts. The rearrangement uses TRBV29-1 and TRBJ2-7, with D possibly matching TRBD2 (6 bases). In germline, CDR1 is SQVTM, CDR2 ANQGSEA. Trimming took off 4 bases at V and 3 bases at J, with 19 bases between the two ends. This CDR3 has 15 amino acids. Written as DNA, the CDR3 is TGCAGCGTTGTGGGGATGGAGGGACGCAACTACGAGCAGTACTTC. It is translated as CSVVGMEGRNYEQYF.

This chain joins TRBV5-1 and TRBJ2-5; no definite D call. The CDR3 has 14 residues. CDR1 and CDR2 from the germline V gene are SGHRS and YFSETQ. Trimming stripped 0 bases from V and 5 bases from J, with 11 bases between. CDR3 protein: CASSLGNLQETQYF. CDR3 nucleotide sequence: TGCGCCAGCAGCTTGGGGAATCTCCAGGAGACCCAGTACTTC.

V and J are TRBV20-1 and TRBJ2-5, with TRBD2 identical over 9 bases. V lost 3 bases and J lost 2; bases outside the gene matches: 7. Germline V lookup: CDR1 DFQATT, CDR2 SNEGSKA (reference sequence). CDR3 length: 15 amino acids. The CDR3 nucleotides read TGCAGTGCTAGGACGACTAGCGGATCACAAGAGACCCAGTACTTC. Its translation: CSARTTSGSQETQYF.

Concerning this clonotype itself: At one of its ends the junction is not consistent with the germline gene, which may arise from a read error. This chain uses TRBV20-1 with TRBJ1-1, with D possibly matching TRBD1 (6 bases). CDR3 length: 18 residues. From germline, CDR1 is DFQATT and CDR2 SNEGSKA (reference sequence). The CDR3 sequence: CGARDVGARRIMNTEAFF. The CDR3 bases are TGCGGTGCTAGAGATGTGGGGGCCAGAAGAATAATGAACACTGAAGCTTTCTTT.

This clonotype appeared once. The chain has TRBV12-3 or TRBV12-4 and TRBJ2-7; 7 bases are shared with TRBD2. V lost 6 bases, J lost 6 bases, and 5 bases stayed unmatched. CDR3 length equals 12 residues. CDR3: CASRGGRAEQYF. The CDR3 nucleotides are TGTGCCAGCAGGGGGGGGAGGGCCGAGCAGTACTTC.

This clonotype was seen repeatedly, ten times or more. The V gene is TRBV3-1, the J gene TRBJ2-2; D is undetermined. The germline V gene has CDR1 LGHDT and CDR2 YNNKEL (reference sequence). The CDR3 runs to 14 residues. V was clipped by 6 bases and J by 7 bases, with 15 bases between them. CDR3 sequence: CASSAVDAYGELFF. The CDR3 DNA follows: TGTGCCAGCAGTGCAGTGGATGCGTACGGGGAGCTGTTTTTT. The variable domain in full, completed from reference TRBV3-1 and TRBJ2-2, reads DTAVSQTPKYLVTQMGNDKSIKCEQNLGHDTMYWYKQDSKKFLKIMFSYNNKELIINETVPNRFSPKSPDKAHLNLHINSLELGDSAVYFCASSAVDAYGELFFGEGSRLTVL.

At least ten counts were recorded for this clonotype. The gene calls are TRBV14 and TRBJ2-6; D may be TRBD1 (6 bases). V lost 4 bases to trimming and J lost 2 bases, with 6 bases between them. CDR3 size: 14 residues. CDR1 is SGHDN, CDR2 FVKESK, per germline. The CDR3 region is CASSRGPGANVLTF. Written as DNA, the CDR3 is TGTGCCAGCAGCCGGGGGCCTGGGGCCAACGTCCTGACTTTC.

This clonotype qualifies as medium-sized (0.01 to 0.1%). The rearrangement joins TRBV15 to TRBJ2-7, with 11 bases lining up with TRBD1. V lost 8 bases and J lost 3; bases outside the gene matches: 6. The CDR3 is 14 amino acids. Per germline, CDR1 LNHNV and CDR2 YYDKDF (reference sequence). The chain's CDR3 is CATADGTGGYEQYF. For the CDR3, the DNA is TGTGCCACCGCTGACGGGACAGGGGGCTACGAGCAGTACTTC.

This clonotype was detected many times. This sequence joins TRBV5-1 and TRBJ1-1, with D tentatively TRBD1 (6 bases). V lost 5 bases and J 1 base, leaving 15 bases between the germline ends. This CDR3 region has 15 residues. Germline V gene data show CDR1 as SGHRS and CDR2 as YFSETQ. The CDR3 is CASRYTGTPNTEAFF. For the CDR3, the DNA is TGCGCCAGCAGGTATACCGGGACACCGAACACTGAAGCTTTCTTT.

In its sample, this clonotype was seen a few times. The rearrangement joins TRBV12-3 or TRBV12-4 to TRBJ2-7; D unresolved. Trimming removed 6 bases at V and 3 bases at J, with 9 bases between. This CDR3 is 12 amino acids long. The DNA for the CDR3 is TGTGCCAGCAGCGGCGACGGCTACGAGCAGTACTTC. Amino acids: CASSGDGYEQYF.

This clonotype was counted a few times. The chain is built from TRBV5-1 and TRBJ2-7; 13 positions match TRBD2. Per the germline V gene, CDR1 is SGHRS and CDR2 is YFSETQ. The CDR3 length is 15 residues. The V segment lost 0 bases and the J segment 6 bases; nucleotides outside the gene matches: 3. The CDR3 DNA follows: TGCGCCAGCAGCTTGGGGACTAGCGGGGGACGCGAGCAGTACTTC. Amino acids: CASSLGTSGGREQYF. The full variable domain, in which reference TRBV5-1 and TRBJ2-7 provide the parts outside the CDR3, is KAGVTQTPRYLIKTRGQQVTLSCSPISGHRSVSWYQQTPGQGLQFLFEYFSETQRNKGNFPGRFSGRQFSNSRSEMNVSTLELGDSALYLCASSLGTSGGREQYFGPGTRLTVT.

This clonotype was seen many times. This sequence joins TRBV30 and TRBJ2-7; D is possibly TRBD1 or TRBD2 (5 bases each). The germline V and J ends were trimmed by 5 bases and 0 bases, with 8 bases remaining between them. This CDR3 contains 12 residues. Germline V lookup: CDR1 GTSNPN, CDR2 SVGIG (reference sequence). The CDR3 DNA reads as TGTGCCTGGGCAGGGAGCTCCTACGAGCAGTACTTC. It translates to CAWAGSSYEQYF.

This clonotype was recorded many times. The V and J genes are TRBV4-1 and TRBJ1-1; 9 nucleotides align to TRBD1. CDR1 is MGHRA, CDR2 YSYEKL, per germline. Losses at the gene ends were 0 bases for V and 10 bases for J; bases not matched to a gene: 9. The CDR3 is 15 amino acids. CDR3 loop: CASSQDRDRVSGAFF. In DNA, the CDR3 is TGCGCCAGCAGCCAAGATAGGGACAGGGTGTCAGGAGCTTTCTTT.

This clonotype was seen at least ten times. The chain employs TRBV30 and TRBJ1-1; perhaps TRBD1 as D (6 bases). V was cut by 0 bases and J by 0 bases, with 11 bases left in between. The germline CDR1 and CDR2 sequences are GTSNPN and SVGIG (reference sequence). There are 15 residues in the CDR3. The CDR3 loop reads CAWSVLGTLNTEAFF. CDR3 sequence (DNA): TGTGCCTGGAGTGTACTCGGGACATTGAACACTGAAGCTTTCTTT.

This chain links TRBV29-1 with TRBJ1-2; 10 nucleotides align to TRBD1. Per germline, CDR1 SQVTM and CDR2 ANQGSEA. The CDR3 extends over 13 amino acids. Trimming took 6 bases from V and 6 from J; bases not matched to a gene: 7. CDR3 DNA: TGCAGCGTGGTTGACAGGGGGCTCGATGGCTACACCTTC. Residues: CSVVDRGLDGYTF.

This clonotype was seen a single time. An end of the junction differs from the germline gene, which may be a read error. The rearrangement uses TRBV7-8 and TRBJ1-5, with a possible D match to TRBD1 (5 bases). The CDR3 sequence is 15 residues long. Per the germline V gene, CDR1 is SGHVS and CDR2 is FQNEAQ. CDR3 nucleotides: TGTGCCAGCAGCAAGGGACGGGGGAGCAACCAGCCCCAGCATTTT. It codes for CASSKGRGSNQPQHF.

V and J are TRBV24-1 and TRBJ1-1; 8 bases agree with TRBD1. The CDR3 is made up of 14 amino acids. With 7 bases clipped from V and 6 bases from J, the junction kept 9 bases outside the gene matches. Looked up from germline, CDR1 is KGHDR and CDR2 is SFDVKD. CDR3: CATSQGARSAEAFF. DNA of the CDR3: TGTGCCACCAGCCAGGGGGCCCGAAGCGCTGAAGCTTTCTTT.

This clonotype turned up a few times. The rearrangement joins TRBV10-3 to TRBJ2-5; possible D gene TRBD2, 6 bases. Germline V lookup: CDR1 ENHRY, CDR2 SYGVKD. The CDR3 contains 12 residues. V lost 8 bases, J lost 5 bases, and 12 bases lay in between. The DNA for the CDR3 is TGTGCCATCGGGGGGACGGGGGAGACCCAGTACTTC. This sequence encodes CAIGGTGETQYF.

V gene TRBV29-1 combines with J gene TRBJ2-7, with 9 bases matching TRBD1. Germline V gives CDR1 SQVTM, CDR2 ANQGSEA. This CDR3 is 12 amino acids long. Losses at the gene ends were 7 bases for V and 5 bases for J; bases not matched to a gene: 6. The CDR3 DNA reads TGCAGCGCTCGGACAGGGGCAAACGAGCAGTACTTC. Translation gives CSARTGANEQYF.

This clonotype was picked up many times. The chain joins TRBV20-1 to TRBJ1-5, with 9 bases matching TRBD1. The CDR3 is 12 amino acids. Losses at the gene ends were 7 bases for V and 7 bases for J; bases not matched to a gene: 5. Germline V lookup: CDR1 DFQATT, CDR2 SNEGSKA (reference sequence). This chain's CDR3 is CSVDRGGQPQHF. The CDR3 coding sequence is TGCAGTGTTGACAGGGGGGGACAGCCCCAGCATTTT.

This clonotype has ten or more counts. The chain couples TRBV6-2 or TRBV6-3 to TRBJ1-1; 11 nucleotides match TRBD1. CDR1 and CDR2 from the germline V gene are MNHEY and SVGEGT. V was clipped by 6 bases and J by 1 base; unmatched bases: 7. The CDR3 spans 16 residues. CDR3 amino acids: CASRPGQGVGNTEAFF. The CDR3 region has the DNA TGTGCCAGCAGACCGGGACAGGGGGTGGGGAACACTGAAGCTTTCTTT.

This clonotype was found once. The DNA is left out, because the CDR3 cannot be placed on it with certainty; the CDR3 is given as TCRdb lists it. The CDR3 protein is CSVYDRVEQYFGPGTEAFF. The chain couples TRBV20-1 to TRBJ1-1; TRBD1 was called by the table and not checked on the DNA. Germline V gene lookup returns CDR1 DFQATT and CDR2 SNEGSKA (reference sequence). The CDR3 is 19 amino acids long, termini counted.

This chain uses TRBV10-3 with TRBJ1-5; 10 positions match TRBD1. Germline CDR1 ENHRY, CDR2 SYGVKD. The CDR3 totals 14 residues. J lost 7 bases, V lost 6 bases, and 6 bases had no gene match. CDR3 loop: CAIRGTGVGQPQHF. CDR3 sequence (DNA): TGTGCCATCAGGGGGACAGGGGTGGGGCAGCCCCAGCATTTT.

The genes are TRBV10-3 and TRBJ2-7, with a possible D match to TRBD1 (5 bases). V was shortened by 10 bases and J by 1 base, with 14 bases between the two germline ends. From germline, CDR1 is ENHRY and CDR2 SYGVKD. The CDR3 runs 13 residues. The CDR3 nucleotides are TGTGCCAGCGGACGACAGCTGTCCTACGAGCAGTACTTC. This translates into CASGRQLSYEQYF.

This clonotype has ten or more counts. The chain carries TRBV28 and TRBJ2-5; TRBD2 aligns across 7 bases. This CDR3 has 15 residues. Germline V gives CDR1 MDHEN, CDR2 SYDVKM. Trimming cost V 6 bases and J 5 bases; bases outside gene matches: 12. Here the CDR3 reads CASSPRYLAEETQYF. As DNA, the CDR3 is TGTGCCAGCAGCCCCCGTTATCTAGCGGAGGAGACCCAGTACTTC.

The rearrangement joins TRBV20-1 to TRBJ2-7, with D possibly being TRBD1 (7 bases). Germline loops: CDR1 DFQATT, CDR2 SNEGSKA (reference sequence). Deletions cut 8 bases from V and 5 bases from J, with 13 bases between. The CDR3 length is 11 residues. This CDR3 is CSPQGGDEQYF. CDR3 DNA: TGCAGTCCCCAGGGGGGCGACGAGCAGTACTTC.

This clonotype appeared many times. CDR3 sequence: CASVRYTEAFF. For the CDR3, the DNA is TGTGCCAGCGTGAGGTACACTGAAGCTTTCTTT. The chain combines TRBV7-9 with TRBJ1-1; D is unresolved. Trimming shortened V by 8 bases and J by 3 bases, and 7 bases separated the two germline ends. The CDR3 is 11 residues long. Germline CDR1 reads SEHNR; CDR2 reads FQNEAQ (reference sequence).